This record looks at one T cell receptor (beta chain) sequence and its context. The data were taken from a study of blood T cell repertoires in COVID-19. Libraries were prepared by immunoSEQ multiplex PCR; TCRdb keeps only in-frame clonotypes and omits some of them. The sample holds some 150,000 clones, roughly 84% seen once. The J segment lost 3 bases and the V segment lost 4 bases, leaving 3 bases of the junction unmatched. CDR1 and CDR2 from the germline V gene are KGHSH and LQKENI. CDR3 length: 14 amino acids. The chain has TRBV18 and TRBJ1-1; 9 bases match TRBD1. Specimen: peripheral blood. The receptor was derived from a woman in her fifties or sixties with acute or convalescent COVID-19. Written as DNA, the CDR3 is TGTGCCAGCTCACTCGGACAGGGGTACACTGAAGCTTTCTTT. This codes for CASSLGQGYTEAFF.